These 28 T cell receptor beta chains were sequenced from one sample in a study of CD8 T cells in Susac syndrome. A quantity of about 0.5 to 1 ug RNA underwent reverse transcription using random hexamers. TCRdb re-called the immunoSEQ multiplex PCR reads through MiXCR, storing one row per CDR3 protein. The sample carries fewer than 200,000 distinct CDR3 sequences, approximately 94% recorded once. Sequenced input: CD4+ T cells from PBMCs. All receptors derive from a human donor with Susac syndrome.

This clonotype showed up just once. The V gene is TRBV11-2, the J gene TRBJ2-1; the D call may be TRBD1 or TRBD2 (5 bases each). The CDR3 is 13 residues long. The V gene lost 6 bases and the J gene lost 8 bases, with 14 bases spanning the gap. The germline CDR1 and CDR2 sequences are SGHAT and FQNNGV. DNA for the CDR3: TGTGCCAGCAGTCTCGAGGGGTTCGATGAGCAGTTCTTC. This translates into CASSLEGFDEQFF.

V is TRBV29-1 and J is TRBJ1-5, with TRBD1 as a possible D gene (6 bases). This CDR3 has 14 amino acids. Germline-derived CDR1 and CDR2 are SQVTM and ANQGSEA. Trimming stripped 4 bases from V and 3 bases from J, with 13 bases between. DNA for the CDR3: TGCAGCGTTGTAGAGGACAGACACAATCAGCCCCAGCATTTT. This translates into CSVVEDRHNQPQHF.

This rearrangement joins TRBV12-3 or TRBV12-4 to TRBJ1-6; perhaps TRBD1 as D (5 bases). V shed 5 bases and J shed 4 bases, with 18 bases lying between them. The CDR3 runs 17 residues. Here the CDR3 reads CASSPGALRFYNSPLHF. As DNA, the CDR3 is TGTGCCAGCAGTCCCGGGGCCCTGAGGTTTTATAATTCACCCCTCCACTTT.

This clonotype has just one count. The chain combines TRBV12-3 or TRBV12-4 with TRBJ2-5; D remains ambiguous. The CDR3 covers 13 residues. Trimming left V 2 bases short and J 1 base short, with 5 bases between. CDR3 region: CASSLNPQETQYF. The CDR3 bases are TGTGCCAGCAGTTTAAACCCCCAAGAGACCCAGTACTTC.

The genes are TRBV6-5 and TRBJ1-5; D not resolved. This CDR3 region has 15 residues. Trimming took off 8 bases at V and 0 bases at J, with 14 bases between the two ends. The germline V gene has CDR1 MNHEY and CDR2 SVGAGI. CDR3 coding DNA: TGTGCCAGCCGTAGGAGCACCATTAGCAATCAGCCCCAGCATTTT. Encoded protein: CASRRSTISNQPQHF.

The chain couples TRBV6-4 to TRBJ2-1; TRBD2 matches 11 bases. This CDR3 spans 19 amino acids. After removal of 4 bases from V and 0 bases from J, the junction contained 11 bases not matched to a gene. Per the germline V gene, CDR1 is MRHNA and CDR2 is SNTAGT. Here the CDR3 DNA reads TGTGCCAGCAGTGTAACTAGCGGGGGCACCCAGAGCTCCTACAATGAGCAGTTCTTC. Amino acid sequence: CASSVTSGGTQSSYNEQFF.

A single count supports this clonotype. The CDR3 coding sequence is TGTGCCAGCAGCTTGGCCATAAGGGGCCGGAATAATTCACCCCTCCACTTT. Translating gives CASSLAIRGRNNSPLHF. The V gene is TRBV5-4, the J gene TRBJ1-6; D perhaps matches TRBD1 (5 bases). The V gene lost 0 bases and the J gene lost 5 bases, with 15 bases spanning the gap. The CDR3 extends over 17 amino acids. The germline V gene has CDR1 SGHNT and CDR2 YYREEE (reference sequence).

This CDR3 is CASSPLQGRNQPQHF. CDR3 nucleotides: TGTGCCAGTAGTCCCTTACAGGGGCGCAATCAGCCCCAGCATTTT. The chain has TRBV19 and TRBJ1-5; 7 bases map to TRBD1. The J segment lost 2 bases and the V segment lost 5 bases, leaving 6 bases of the junction unmatched. The CDR3 totals 15 residues. Germline V CDR1 and CDR2: LNHDA, SQIVND (reference sequence).

The V and J genes are TRBV29-1 and TRBJ2-7; D uncertain. CDR3 length equals 13 residues. V lost 4 bases and J 2 bases, leaving 12 bases between the germline ends. Germline CDR1 SQVTM, CDR2 ANQGSEA. The CDR3 DNA follows: TGCAGCGTTGGAGCTATAAATACCTACGAGCAGTACTTC. It encodes CSVGAINTYEQYF.

The chain links TRBV30 to TRBJ2-1; 15 bases fit TRBD2. The CDR3 extends over 15 amino acids. The germline V gene has CDR1 GTSNPN and CDR2 SVGIG (reference sequence). DNA of the CDR3: TGTGCTCGGGCCGGGACTAGCGGGGGGTACAATGAGCAGTTCTTC. This codes for CARAGTSGGYNEQFF.

The chain employs TRBV19 and TRBJ2-5; D is perhaps TRBD2 (5 bases). From germline, CDR1 is LNHDA and CDR2 SQIVND (reference sequence). Trimming shortened V by 6 bases and J by 5 bases, and 13 bases separated the two germline ends. The CDR3 sequence is 13 residues long. The chain's CDR3 is CASRRGAHETQYF. DNA of the CDR3: TGTGCCAGTAGACGGGGAGCACATGAGACCCAGTACTTC.

The chain is built from TRBV5-1 and TRBJ2-7; perhaps TRBD2 as D (5 bases). CDR3 length equals 11 residues. The germline CDR1 and CDR2 sequences are SGHRS and YFSETQ. Trimming removed 5 bases at V and 4 bases at J, with 7 bases between. CDR3 DNA: TGCGCCAGCAGGGGAGTATACGAGCAGTACTTC. Translation: CASRGVYEQYF.

J is TRBJ2-5 and V is TRBV9; TRBD1 might be the D (6 bases). There are 16 residues in the CDR3. V was cut by 0 bases and J by 4 bases, with 16 bases left in between. CDR1 is SGDLS, CDR2 YYNGEE, per germline. The CDR3, as DNA: TGTGCCAGCAGCGTAGAAACGGGGACATTAGGAGAGACCCAGTACTTC. Translation gives CASSVETGTLGETQYF. Full variable domain (rest looked up from reference TRBV9 and TRBJ2-5): DSGVTQTPKHLITATGQRVTLRCSPRSGDLSVYWYQQSLDQGLQFLIQYYNGEERAKGNILERFSAQQFPDLHSELNLSSLELGDSALYFCASSVETGTLGETQYFGPGTRLLVL.

The CDR3 nucleotides read TGCAGTGCTGGGGACCCAGGTGTGGATACGCAGTATTTT. Its protein product is CSAGDPGVDTQYF. This chain joins TRBV20-1 and TRBJ2-3; the D gene could be TRBD1 or TRBD2 (5 bases each). Germline lookup yields CDR1 DFQATT and CDR2 SNEGSKA (reference sequence). This CDR3 has 13 amino acids. V lost 5 bases and J lost 6, with 15 bases in between.

This clonotype was observed a single time. The rearrangement uses TRBV10-3 and TRBJ1-6; D gene unclear. CDR1 and CDR2 from the germline V gene are ENHRY and SYGVKD. The length of the CDR3 is 14 residues. Trimming cost V 3 bases and J 5 bases, with 8 bases left between them. CDR3 DNA: TGTGCCATCAGTGATACCCCAGATAATTCACCCCTCCACTTT. Its translation is CAISDTPDNSPLHF.

The chain links TRBV11-2 to TRBJ1-2, with TRBD1 as a possible D gene (5 bases). This CDR3 is built from 16 residues. V lost 1 base to trimming and J lost 4 bases, with 16 bases between them. Germline V CDR1 and CDR2: SGHAT, FQNNGV. Here the CDR3 reads CASSLGTYLDSYGYTF. The CDR3 nucleotides are TGTGCCAGCAGCTTAGGGACCTATCTCGACAGCTATGGCTACACCTTC.

The chain uses TRBV5-4 and TRBJ2-2; D gene unclear. Trimming removed 3 bases at V and 5 bases at J, with 11 bases between. CDR1 and CDR2 from the germline V gene are SGHNT and YYREEE (reference sequence). The CDR3 runs to 14 residues. CDR3 in amino acids: CASSSSSGTGELFF. The DNA of the CDR3 is TGTGCCAGCAGCTCGAGCTCTGGGACCGGGGAGCTGTTTTTT.

This chain links TRBV27 with TRBJ2-5; the D gene is possibly TRBD1 (6 bases). Germline V gives CDR1 MNHEY, CDR2 SMNVEV (reference sequence). Between the trimmed V and J ends, which lost 8 bases and 0 bases, there was a span of 22 bases. This CDR3 comprises 17 residues. The CDR3 reads CASSPGRGQGNQETQYF. CDR3 in DNA: TGTGCCAGCTCCCCGGGTCGGGGCCAGGGGAACCAAGAGACCCAGTACTTC.

CDR3 sequence: CSVPGQGTKEQYF. The CDR3 DNA sequence: TGCAGCGTCCCGGGACAGGGCACGAAAGAGCAGTACTTC. The J gene is TRBJ2-7, the V gene TRBV29-1; 9 nucleotides align to TRBD1. V lost 6 bases, J lost 7 bases, and 10 bases stayed unmatched. The germline gives CDR1 SQVTM, CDR2 ANQGSEA. The CDR3 runs 13 residues.

V is TRBV4-3 and J is TRBJ2-1; 7 bases are shared with TRBD1. This CDR3 has 13 residues. Germline V lookup: CDR1 LGHNA, CDR2 YSLEER. V shed 4 bases and J 9 bases; nucleotides not matched to a gene: 6. The CDR3 loop is CASSRTGVGEQFF. As DNA, the CDR3 is TGCGCCAGCAGCCGTACAGGGGTCGGTGAGCAGTTCTTC.

This rearrangement joins TRBV18 to TRBJ1-1, with TRBD1 as a possible D gene (6 bases). CDR3 length: 14 residues. The V and J ends lost 0 bases and 5 bases respectively, with 10 bases between them. The germline gives CDR1 KGHSH, CDR2 LQKENI. In DNA, the CDR3 is TGTGCCAGCTCACCACCGTCCGGGACAACTGAAGCTTTCTTT. It encodes CASSPPSGTTEAFF.

J is TRBJ2-5 and V is TRBV20-1; D gene unclear. V was pared by 0 bases and J by 5 bases, with 19 bases between. The CDR3 spans 16 residues. Germline V gives CDR1 DFQATT, CDR2 SNEGSKA (reference sequence). The CDR3 DNA follows: TGCAGTGCTAGAGATCACGGGTTGGGGTGGTCGGAGACCCAGTACTTC. Encoded protein: CSARDHGLGWSETQYF.

V is TRBV9 and J is TRBJ1-6; 8 positions match TRBD1. Trimming cost V 2 bases and J 1 base; bases outside gene matches: 11. The CDR3 loop spans 19 amino acids. Germline-derived CDR1 and CDR2 are SGDLS and YYNGEE. The CDR3 is CASSVSVNTGGSYNSPLHF. CDR3 DNA: TGTGCCAGCAGCGTTTCAGTGAATACAGGGGGATCCTATAATTCACCCCTCCACTTT.

CDR3 residues: CATSRAGLNTEAFF. The CDR3 region has the DNA TGTGCCACCAGCAGAGCGGGCTTGAACACTGAAGCTTTCTTT. The genes are TRBV15 and TRBJ1-1, with D hard to call. Trimming shortened V by 1 base and J by 0 bases, and 6 bases separated the two germline ends. Germline V gives CDR1 LNHNV, CDR2 YYDKDF (reference sequence). This CDR3 spans 14 amino acids.

The V and J genes are TRBV9 and TRBJ2-1; TRBD1 agrees at 9 bases. The CDR3 loop spans 17 amino acids. The ends lost 4 bases at V and 2 bases at J; junction bases unmatched: 10. CDR1 is SGDLS and CDR2 is YYNGEE in the germline V gene. Here the CDR3 DNA reads TGTGCCAGCAGCCCCACTGCGGGACAGGGCGCCTACAATGAGCAGTTCTTC. Encoded protein: CASSPTAGQGAYNEQFF.

V gene TRBV6-5 combines with J gene TRBJ2-5; D may be TRBD1 (6 bases). The CDR3 has 15 residues. V shed 0 bases and J shed 5 bases, with 13 bases lying between them. Germline V gene data show CDR1 as MNHEY and CDR2 as SVGAGI. The CDR3 region is CASSYSNQGWETQYF. CDR3 nucleotide sequence: TGTGCCAGCAGTTACTCTAACCAGGGGTGGGAGACCCAGTACTTC.

This clonotype was observed a single time. The genes are TRBV12-3 or TRBV12-4 and TRBJ2-4, with D perhaps matching TRBD2 (5 bases). The CDR3 is 16 amino acids. Trimming stripped 5 bases from V and 1 base from J, with 15 bases between. The CDR3 sequence is CASSLRVRRAKNIQYF. CDR3 bases: TGTGCCAGCAGTCTAAGGGTAAGGAGGGCCAAAAACATTCAGTACTTC.

The table lists this clonotype with a count of one. The chain joins TRBV30 to TRBJ2-5, with no clear D. Per germline, CDR1 GTSNPN and CDR2 SVGIG (reference sequence). Between the trimmed V and J ends, which lost 4 bases and 5 bases, there was a span of 11 bases. This CDR3 is 12 amino acids long. The CDR3 sequence: CAWTPNVETQYF. The CDR3 nucleotides read TGTGCCTGGACCCCCAACGTGGAGACCCAGTACTTC.